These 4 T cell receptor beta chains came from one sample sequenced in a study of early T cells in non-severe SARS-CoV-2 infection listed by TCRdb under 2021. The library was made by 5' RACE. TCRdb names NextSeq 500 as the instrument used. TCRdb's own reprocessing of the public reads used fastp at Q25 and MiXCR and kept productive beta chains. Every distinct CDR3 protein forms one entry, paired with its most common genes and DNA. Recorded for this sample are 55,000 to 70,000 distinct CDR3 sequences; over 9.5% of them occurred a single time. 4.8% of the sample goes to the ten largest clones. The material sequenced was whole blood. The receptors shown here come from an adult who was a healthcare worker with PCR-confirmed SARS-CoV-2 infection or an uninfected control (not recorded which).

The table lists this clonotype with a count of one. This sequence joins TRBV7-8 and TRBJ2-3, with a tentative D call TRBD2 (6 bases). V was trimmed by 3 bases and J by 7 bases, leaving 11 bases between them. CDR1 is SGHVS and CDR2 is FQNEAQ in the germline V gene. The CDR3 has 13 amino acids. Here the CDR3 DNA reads TGTGCCAGCAGCTTTCGGGGGACCTATACGCAGTATTTT. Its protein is CASSFRGTYTQYF. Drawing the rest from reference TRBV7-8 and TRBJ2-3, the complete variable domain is GAGVSQSPRYKVAKRGQDVALRCDPISGHVSLFWYQQALGQGPEFLTYFQNEAQLDKSGLPSDRFFAERPEGSVSTLKIQRTQQEDSAVYLCASSFRGTYTQYFGPGTRLTVL.

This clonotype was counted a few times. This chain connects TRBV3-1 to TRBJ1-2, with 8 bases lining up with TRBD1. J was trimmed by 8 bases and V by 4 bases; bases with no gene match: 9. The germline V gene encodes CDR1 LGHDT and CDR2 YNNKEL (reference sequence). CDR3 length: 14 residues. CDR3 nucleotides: TGTGCCAGCAGCCGGGACAGGACAGCACGGGGCTACACCTTC. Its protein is CASSRDRTARGYTF.

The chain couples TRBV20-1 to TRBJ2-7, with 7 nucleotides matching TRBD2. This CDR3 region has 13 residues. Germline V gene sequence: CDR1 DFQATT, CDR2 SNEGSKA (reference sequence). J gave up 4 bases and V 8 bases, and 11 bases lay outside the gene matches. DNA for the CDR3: TGCAGTACGAAGGGCGGGAGCGAGTACGAGCAGTACTTC. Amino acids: CSTKGGSEYEQYF.

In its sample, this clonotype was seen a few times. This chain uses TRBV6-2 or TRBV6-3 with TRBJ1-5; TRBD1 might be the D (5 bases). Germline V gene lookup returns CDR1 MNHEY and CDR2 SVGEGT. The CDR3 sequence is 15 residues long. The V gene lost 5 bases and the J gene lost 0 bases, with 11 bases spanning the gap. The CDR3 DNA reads TGTGCCAGCAGTCGGGACCCATATAGCAATCAGCCCCAGCATTTT. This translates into CASSRDPYSNQPQHF.